Listed below are T cell receptor beta chains from one sample, sequenced in a study of Graves' ophthalmopathy and Graves' hyperthyroidism. From the multiplex PCR reads, TCRdb called clonotypes with MiXCR, one entry per CDR3 protein. This table has about 740,000 distinct CDR3 sequences, 40% appearing once. The specimen sequenced was peripheral blood. These receptors came from an adult man with Graves' ophthalmopathy. CDR3s leave out the opening cysteine and the closing phenylalanine or tryptophan.

V	J	CDR3
TRBV10-3	TRBJ2-2	ASSYERGSGELF
TRBV10-3	TRBJ2-3	AIRGQDTDTQY
TRBV5-1	TRBJ1-5	ASSPYSGGNQPQH
TRBV20-1	TRBJ1-4	SAAGDLAEEKLF
TRBV9	TRBJ1-6	ASSDGPDPWRYSPLH
TRBV9	TRBJ2-6	ASSPVSNSGANVLT
TRBV2	TRBJ1-2	ASSTGTGSTGYT
TRBV6-6	TRBJ2-5	ASSTRTSSETQY
TRBV5-1	TRBJ2-6	ASSFTQGFSGSGANVLT
TRBV19	TRBJ1-1	ASSPTGPSTEAF
TRBV29-1	TRBJ2-3	SVGLTDTQY
TRBV5-8	TRBJ2-5	ASSPIQEETQY
TRBV11-1	TRBJ2-3	ASSLWGTDTQY
TRBV10-3	TRBJ2-5	AIRGTGGQVPQETQY
TRBV7-9	TRBJ1-5	ASSLAGGNQPQH
TRBV10-3	TRBJ2-2	AISVTGELF
TRBV7-2	TRBJ2-5	ASSLAGTGFAQETQY
TRBV25-1	TRBJ1-2	ASSAEGRENYGYT
TRBV20-1	TRBJ2-7	SAAAGQSYEQY